This T cell receptor (beta chain) was documented in a study of blood T cells in healthy people across ages (dated by TCRdb to between 2014 and 2016). Describing the broader study: In model experiments, template switching captured roughly one uniquely barcoded TCR beta cDNA molecule for every two T cells. Four age groups were formed from the donors: young (average 16 years), middle-aged (approximately 39), aged (62) and long-lived (more than 75). The study measured age-related changes in TCR beta repertoire diversity using deep sequencing normalized with unique cDNA molecular identifiers. To avoid experimental bias, donors of different ages were spread randomly across the sequencing lanes. For two donors (one aged 18 to 29 and one aged 80 or older), the study analyzed two additional independent replicas of 1 million unique cDNA reads from the same blood draw. Broader findings and caveats from the paper: Estimates of total diversity from one million sequenced T cells were regarded as lower bounds and underestimates. Because donor CMV infection status was unknown, age-related changes in expanded clonotypes were potentially confounded. Compared with the aged group, more naive CD4+ T cells, fewer expanded clones and increased TCR diversity were shown by the long-lived group, suggesting age selection. Observed TCR beta diversity per million T cells fell roughly linearly with age, and a significant reduction was already apparent by age around 40. Conclusive comparison of naive and antigen-experienced compartments was prevented by the profiling of bulk unsorted PBMCs. There was a strong correlation between observed TCR beta diversity and the percentage of naive T cells measured by flow cytometry.

Receptor amplification or capture employed 5' RACE. Sequencer: Illumina HiSeq 2500. A second roughly 6 to 11 cycle PCR used a sample-barcoded 5' primer and a J-beta primer mix. A unique molecular identifier was introduced onto each TCR beta cDNA molecule by a template-switch 5' adaptor carrying 12 random nucleotides. At least 2.5 million CDR3-containing paired-end reads were obtained from each sample. First-strand cDNA was synthesized from all RNA with the Mint cDNA synthesis kit, primed by a TRBC-specific oligonucleotide. Following uracil-DNA glycosylase treatment, all cDNA underwent a first 18-cycle PCR with the universal primers M1SS and BC2_uni_R. Turning to the authors' computational methods: For normalization, 1 million high-quality reads, each with a distinct molecular identifier, were randomly selected from each sample. Instead of being binned into consensus sequences, reads that shared molecular identifiers were thrown out. MiTCR, run with a Q25 quality threshold and the strictest error-elimination algorithm, handled CDR3 identification, clonotype clustering and error correction. A nonparametric unseen species model using Euler transformation provided a lower-bound estimate of total TCR beta diversity. TCRdb trimmed the raw reads at Q25, called clones with MiXCR and kept productive beta chains. Here each entry gathers all rows of one CDR3 protein and keeps the most common genes and DNA. The V and J calls follow TCRdb's processing rather than the paper's. This sample has hundreds of thousands of distinct CDR3 sequences in its table, and around 49% of those were observed once. Roughly 34% of the sample goes to the ten largest clones.

The germline V gene sets CDR1 to SGHRS and CDR2 to YFSETQ. V is pruned by 6 bases and J by 6 bases, leaving 9 bases of the junction without a gene match. Including cysteine and phenylalanine, the CDR3 has 15 amino acids. Kept here is only the CDR3 DNA, which spans 45 bases and is read in frame from base 1. The donors were roughly 39 Caucasian individuals from Russia, aged roughly 6 to 100 years, who were systemically healthy. Each donor gave ten milliliters of peripheral blood, collected into EDTA-treated Vacutainer tubes. Ficoll-Paque density-gradient centrifugation was used to isolate PBMCs, with at least 6.5 million obtained per sample. Trizol reagent was used to extract total RNA from the PBMCs, yielding at least 6 micrograms per sample. The percentages of naive CD45RAhigh/CD27high T cells were determined by flow cytometry on a PBMC aliquot from every donor. A word on this clonotype: Its antigen has not been determined. No base quality information exists; no much larger clone differs at one position.

Material: blood. In this chain, TRBV5-1 is recombined with TRBJ2-7, and TRBD2 matches 13 of the central bases. The receptor comes from a woman aged 60-75 years in good health. This receptor has the CDR3 CASKNGLAGVAEQYF. The DNA sequence follows: TGCGCCAGCAAGAACGGACTAGCGGGAGTCGCCGAGCAGTACTTC.